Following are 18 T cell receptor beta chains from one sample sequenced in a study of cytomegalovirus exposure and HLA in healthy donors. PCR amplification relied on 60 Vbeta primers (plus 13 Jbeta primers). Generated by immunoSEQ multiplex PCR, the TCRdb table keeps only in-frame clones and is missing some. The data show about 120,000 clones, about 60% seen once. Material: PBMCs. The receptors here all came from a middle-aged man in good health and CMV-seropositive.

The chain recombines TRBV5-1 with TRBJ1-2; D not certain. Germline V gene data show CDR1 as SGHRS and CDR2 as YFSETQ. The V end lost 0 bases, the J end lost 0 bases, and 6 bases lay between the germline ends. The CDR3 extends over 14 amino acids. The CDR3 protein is CASSLGAPNYGYTF. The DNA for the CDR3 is TGCGCCAGCAGCTTGGGGGCACCTAACTATGGCTACACCTTC.

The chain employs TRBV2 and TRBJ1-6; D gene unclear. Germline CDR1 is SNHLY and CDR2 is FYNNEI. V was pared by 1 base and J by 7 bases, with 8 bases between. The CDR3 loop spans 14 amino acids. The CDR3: CASSEVNINSPLHF. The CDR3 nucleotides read TGTGCCAGCAGTGAAGTAAATATAAATTCACCCCTCCACTTT.

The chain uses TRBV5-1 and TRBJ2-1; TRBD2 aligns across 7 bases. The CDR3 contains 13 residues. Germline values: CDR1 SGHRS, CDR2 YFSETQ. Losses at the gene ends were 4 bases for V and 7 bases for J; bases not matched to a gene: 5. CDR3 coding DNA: TGCGCCAGCAGCCCGGGACTAACTAATGAGCAGTTCTTC. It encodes CASSPGLTNEQFF.

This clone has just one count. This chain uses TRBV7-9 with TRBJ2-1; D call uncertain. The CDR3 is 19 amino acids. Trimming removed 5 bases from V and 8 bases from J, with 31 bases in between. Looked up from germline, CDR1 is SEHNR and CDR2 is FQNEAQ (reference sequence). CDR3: CASSQESWAGPWVLDEQFF. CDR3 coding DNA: TGTGCCAGCAGCCAGGAAAGTTGGGCAGGTCCGTGGGTTTTAGATGAGCAGTTCTTC.

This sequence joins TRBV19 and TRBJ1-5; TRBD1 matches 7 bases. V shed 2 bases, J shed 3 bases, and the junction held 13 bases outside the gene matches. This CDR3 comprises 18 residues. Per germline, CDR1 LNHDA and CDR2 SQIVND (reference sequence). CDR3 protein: CASSISGKGTASNQPQHF. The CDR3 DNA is TGTGCCAGTAGTATATCGGGAAAAGGGACAGCTTCCAATCAGCCCCAGCATTTT.

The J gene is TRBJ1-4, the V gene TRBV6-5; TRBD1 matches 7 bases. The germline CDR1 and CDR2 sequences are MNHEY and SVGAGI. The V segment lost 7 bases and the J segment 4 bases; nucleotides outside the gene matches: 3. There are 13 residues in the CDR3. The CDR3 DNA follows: TGTGCCAGCAAGGGGGCCCTTAATGAAAAACTGTTTTTT. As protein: CASKGALNEKLFF.

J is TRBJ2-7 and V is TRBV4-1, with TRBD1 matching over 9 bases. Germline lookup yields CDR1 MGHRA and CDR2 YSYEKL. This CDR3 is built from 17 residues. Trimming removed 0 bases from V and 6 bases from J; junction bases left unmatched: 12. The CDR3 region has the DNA TGCGCCAGCAGCCAAGAACACGGACAGGGGCCGTGGGCCGAGCAGTACTTC. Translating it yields CASSQEHGQGPWAEQYF.

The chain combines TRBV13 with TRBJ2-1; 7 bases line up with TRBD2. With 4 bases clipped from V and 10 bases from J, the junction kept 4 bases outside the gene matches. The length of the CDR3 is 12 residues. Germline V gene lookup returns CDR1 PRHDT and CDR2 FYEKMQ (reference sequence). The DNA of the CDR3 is TGTGCCAGCAGCTGGAGGCGGGGGGAGCAGTTCTTC. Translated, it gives CASSWRRGEQFF.

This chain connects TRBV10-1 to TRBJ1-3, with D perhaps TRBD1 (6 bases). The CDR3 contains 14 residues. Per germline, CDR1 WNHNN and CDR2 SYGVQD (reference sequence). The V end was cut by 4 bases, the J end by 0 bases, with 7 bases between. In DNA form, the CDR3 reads TGCGCCAGCAGTGGGACAGACTCTGGAAACACCATATATTTT. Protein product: CASSGTDSGNTIYF.

The DNA of the CDR3 is TGTGCCATCAGTGAGCCACGGACAGATACGCAGTATTTT. Translated, it gives CAISEPRTDTQYF. The V and J genes are TRBV10-3 and TRBJ2-3; the D is unclear. Per the germline V gene, CDR1 is ENHRY and CDR2 is SYGVKD. Trimming took off 2 bases at V and 3 bases at J, with 6 bases between the two ends. The length of the CDR3 is 13 residues.

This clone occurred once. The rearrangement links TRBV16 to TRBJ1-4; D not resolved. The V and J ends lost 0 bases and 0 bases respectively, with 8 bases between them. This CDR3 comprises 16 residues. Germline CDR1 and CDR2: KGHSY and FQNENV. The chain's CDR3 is CASSQSSPSTNEKLFF. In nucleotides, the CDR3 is TGTGCCAGCAGCCAATCCTCCCCTTCAACTAATGAAAAACTGTTTTTT.

The CDR3 here is CASSPIPSGGPTDTQYF. In DNA, the CDR3 is TGTGCCAGCTCACCAATTCCTAGCGGGGGGCCCACAGATACGCAGTATTTT. This chain connects TRBV18 to TRBJ2-3; 11 positions match TRBD2. The germline CDR1 and CDR2 sequences are KGHSH and LQKENI. The CDR3 is 17 residues long. Trimming removed 2 bases from V and 2 bases from J; junction bases left unmatched: 6.

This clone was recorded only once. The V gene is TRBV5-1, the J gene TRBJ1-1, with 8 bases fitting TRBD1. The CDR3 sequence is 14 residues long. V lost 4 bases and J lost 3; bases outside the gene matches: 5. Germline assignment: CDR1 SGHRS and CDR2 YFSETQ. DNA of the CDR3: TGCGCCAGCAGCATGACAGGGGAGTACACTGAAGCTTTCTTT. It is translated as CASSMTGEYTEAFF.

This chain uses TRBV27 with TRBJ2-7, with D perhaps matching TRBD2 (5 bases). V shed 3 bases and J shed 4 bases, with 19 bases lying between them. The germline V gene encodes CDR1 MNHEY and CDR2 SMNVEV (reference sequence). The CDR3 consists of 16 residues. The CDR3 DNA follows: TGTGCCAGCAGTTTGACCGGGAATAGGCCATTTTACGAGCAGTACTTC. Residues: CASSLTGNRPFYEQYF.

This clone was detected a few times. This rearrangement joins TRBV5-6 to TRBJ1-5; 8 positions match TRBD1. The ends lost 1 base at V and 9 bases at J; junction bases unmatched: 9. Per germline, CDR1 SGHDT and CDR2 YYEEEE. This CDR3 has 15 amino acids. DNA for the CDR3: TGTGCCAGCAGCTTGAGGGGACAGGTCGGGGGGCCCCAGCATTTT. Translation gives CASSLRGQVGGPQHF.

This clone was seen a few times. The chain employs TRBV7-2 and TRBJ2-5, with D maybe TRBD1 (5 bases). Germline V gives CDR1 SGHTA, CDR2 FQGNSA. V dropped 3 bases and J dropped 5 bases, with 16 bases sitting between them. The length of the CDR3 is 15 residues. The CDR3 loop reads CASSFRLRVPETQYF. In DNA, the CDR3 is TGTGCCAGCAGCTTTAGACTCAGGGTTCCTGAGACCCAGTACTTC.

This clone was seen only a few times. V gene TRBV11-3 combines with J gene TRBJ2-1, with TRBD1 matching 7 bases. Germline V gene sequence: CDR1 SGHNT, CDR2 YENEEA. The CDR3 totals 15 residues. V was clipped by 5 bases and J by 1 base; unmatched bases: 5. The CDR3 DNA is TGTGCCAGCAGCATCAGACAGGGTTCCTACAATGAGCAGTTCTTC. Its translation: CASSIRQGSYNEQFF.

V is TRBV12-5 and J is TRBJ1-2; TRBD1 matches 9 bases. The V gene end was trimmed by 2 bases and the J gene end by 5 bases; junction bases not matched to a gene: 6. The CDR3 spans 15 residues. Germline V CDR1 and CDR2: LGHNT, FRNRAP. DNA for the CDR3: TGTGCTAGTGGTTTGATACAGGGGGCGGATTATGGCTACACCTTC. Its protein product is CASGLIQGADYGYTF.